The rows below give T cell receptor beta chains drawn from one sample of a study of cytomegalovirus exposure and HLA in healthy donors. Repertoires were generated with immunoSEQ multiplex PCR, while TCRdb's copy carries only in-frame clones and drops some. The sample lists tens of thousands of clones; roughly 90% were seen once. Material: PBMCs. These receptors all come from a man between 18 and 35 years old in good health and CMV-seronegative. The CDR3 runs from the conserved cysteine through the conserved F or W. The D gene is left open where the match is weak. Some rows mark clone size as missing; the rest say once, few, many or name a class of expanded clone.

length	D	size	V	J	DNA	CDR3
14	TRBD1	-	TRBV6-6	TRBJ1-2	TGTGCCAGCAGTACCGTCACAGGGGGCTGGGGCTACACCTTC	CASSTVTGGWGYTF
16	TRBD2	-	TRBV30	TRBJ2-7	TGTGCCTGGAGTACCCTAGCGGGAGGGCACCCCTACGAGCAGTACTTC	CAWSTLAGGHPYEQYF
17	-	-	TRBV4-2	TRBJ2-2	TGTGCCAGCAGCCAAGTCACCAATTTCCTCGGCACCGGGGAGCTGTTTTTT	CASSQVTNFLGTGELFF
17	TRBD2	-	TRBV10-1	TRBJ2-2	TGCGCCAGCAGTGAGTCAGCAGCGGGAGCAGTCACCGGGGAGCTGTTTTTT	CASSESAAGAVTGELFF
16	TRBD2	-	TRBV6-4	TRBJ2-1	TGTGCCAGCAGTGAGGATGGCGGGAGCTCCTACAATGAGCAGTTCTTC	CASSEDGGSSYNEQFF
14	-	-	TRBV7-2	TRBJ2-7	TGTGCCAGCAGCTTAGATCGGGGTACCTACGAGCAGTACTTC	CASSLDRGTYEQYF
13	TRBD1	-	TRBV2	TRBJ2-7	TGTGCCAGCAGCTGGACAGGGGACTACGAGCAGTACTTC	CASSWTGDYEQYF
16	TRBD2	few	TRBV9	TRBJ2-7	TGTGCCAGCAGCGCAGGAAGCGGCGCGGGAGGCTACGAGCAGTACTTC	CASSAGSGAGGYEQYF
17	-	-	TRBV4-1	TRBJ2-2	TGCGCCAGCAGCCAAGGTTATTCACAGATCGACACCGGGGAGCTGTTTTTT	CASSQGYSQIDTGELFF
12	-	-	TRBV28	TRBJ2-7	TGTGCCAGCAGGGCCCTCTCCTACGAGCAGTACTTC	CASRALSYEQYF
12	-	-	TRBV7-9	TRBJ2-3	TGTGCCAGCAGCCTATCGACAGATACGCAGTATTTT	CASSLSTDTQYF
13	-	once	TRBV28	TRBJ2-5	TGTGCCAGCAGTTCCCGGGTTTGGGAGACCCAGTACTTC	CASSSRVWETQYF
15	-	-	TRBV19	TRBJ2-1	TGTGCCAGTAACTCAGGTCCGAACTCCTACAATGAGCAGTTCTTC	CASNSGPNSYNEQFF
16	TRBD2	-	TRBV19	TRBJ2-1	TGTGCCAGTAGTCTTTCTAGCGGGGAGTCCCCGTATGAGCAGTTCTTC	CASSLSSGESPYEQFF
14	-	-	TRBV18	TRBJ2-4	TGTGCCAGCTCACCACTAGCGGACAAAAACATTCAGTACTTC	CASSPLADKNIQYF
17	-	-	TRBV4-1	TRBJ2-7	TGCGCCAGCAGACAGGCGAGAGATGTGGGAATGTCCTACGAGCAGTACTTC	CASRQARDVGMSYEQYF
13	-	few	TRBV11-2	TRBJ2-7	TGTGCCAGCAGCTTAGCGCTCTACTACGAGCAGTACTTC	CASSLALYYEQYF
16	TRBD1	-	TRBV2	TRBJ2-3	TGTGCCAGCCGACGAAGGACAGGGGTGATTACAGATACGCAGTATTTT	CASRRRTGVITDTQYF
15	TRBD2	-	TRBV5-6	TRBJ2-7	TGTGCCAGCAGCGACATGCGCGGGAGTCAGTACGAGCAGTACTTC	CASSDMRGSQYEQYF
16	TRBD2	-	TRBV14	TRBJ2-7	TGTGCCAGCAGCCAAATGGGACTAGCGGGAGGATACGAGCAGTACTTC	CASSQMGLAGGYEQYF
16	TRBD1	-	TRBV18	TRBJ2-3	TGTGCCAGCTCCTCCTTGGCAGGGGGCACCACAGATACGCAGTATTTT	CASSSLAGGTTDTQYF
12	-	-	TRBV2	TRBJ1-1	TGTGCCACCGACCCAGGGGCGCGGGTAGCTTTCTTT	CATDPGARVAFF
14	TRBD2	-	TRBV27	TRBJ2-1	TGTGCCAGTAAACTAGCGGGCACCTACAATGAGCAGTTCTTC	CASKLAGTYNEQFF
15	-	-	TRBV28	TRBJ1-2	TGTGCCAGCAGCACCGGCGGGCGGGACTTCTATGGCTACACCTTC	CASSTGGRDFYGYTF
15	-	-	TRBV5-1	TRBJ1-5	TGCGCCAGCAGCTTGGCAGGGTTAGGTAATCAGCCCCAGCATTTT	CASSLAGLGNQPQHF
14	-	-	TRBV7-2	TRBJ1-4	TGTGCCAGCAGGCGACAGTGGCTTAATGAAAAACTGTTTTTT	CASRRQWLNEKLFF
14	-	-	TRBV7-6	TRBJ2-1	TGTGCCAGCAGCAACCCACTAGTTTACAATGAGCAGTTCTTC	CASSNPLVYNEQFF
15	-	-	TRBV6-1	TRBJ2-7	TGTGCCAGCAGGGTGCTCTTTGAAGGGGCCTACGAGCAGTACTTC	CASRVLFEGAYEQYF
13	-	once	TRBV7-3	TRBJ1-1	TGTGCCAGCAGCTTGGGCCAGATCACTGAAGCTTTCTTT	CASSLGQITEAFF
16	TRBD2	-	TRBV19	TRBJ2-1	TGTGCCAGTAGTATAGATCCCAGCGGGAGTGGGTATGAGCAGTTCTTC	CASSIDPSGSGYEQFF
14	-	few	TRBV5-1	TRBJ2-7	TGCGCCAGCAGCTGGTGGGAGACTGGGTACGAGCAGTACTTC	CASSWWETGYEQYF
13	TRBD1	-	TRBV7-9	TRBJ2-5	TGTGCCAGCAGCTCGGACCAGGGGGCTCCGCGGTACTTC	CASSSDQGAPRYF
16	-	-	TRBV5-6	TRBJ1-4	TGTGCCAGCAGCTTTGGCGTAGGAGGTGGGGTAGAAAAACTGTTTTTT	CASSFGVGGGVEKLFF
16	TRBD2	-	TRBV28	TRBJ2-7	TGTGCCAGCAGTTCAGCGGGACTAGCGGGAGGATTAGAGCAGTACTTC	CASSSAGLAGGLEQYF
13	-	-	TRBV7-9	TRBJ2-7	TGTGCCACGGCAGAGACAGGCTCCTACGAGCAGTACTTC	CATAETGSYEQYF
15	-	medium-sized	TRBV27	TRBJ2-7	TGTGCCAGCAGCCACGGGTGGGCCGGGAGTTACGAGCAGTACTTC	CASSHGWAGSYEQYF
16	TRBD2	once	TRBV4-3	TRBJ2-1	TGCGCCAGCAGCCAAGAAAATAGCGGGAGCGGGAATGAGCAGTTCTTC	CASSQENSGSGNEQFF
14	-	-	TRBV6-1	TRBJ1-2	TGTGCCAGCGGAGCTAGTCGGTCTGGCTATGGCTACACCTTC	CASGASRSGYGYTF
15	-	-	TRBV4-3	TRBJ1-5	TGCGCCAGCAGCCAAGATCTAGGTACGGATCAGCCCCAGCATTTT	CASSQDLGTDQPQHF
15	-	-	TRBV18	TRBJ2-3	TGTGCCAGCTCACCATCCAGGGGATACACAGATACGCAGTATTTT	CASSPSRGYTDTQYF
14	TRBD1	-	TRBV28	TRBJ2-3	TGTGCCAGCAGGACAGACAGGGGTCCAGATACGCAGTATTTT	CASRTDRGPDTQYF
16	TRBD2	-	TRBV7-9	TRBJ2-1	TGTGCCAGCAGCTTATTTGACGGGGGGTACTACAATGAGCAGTTCTTC	CASSLFDGGYYNEQFF
15	TRBD2	-	TRBV11-3	TRBJ2-1	TGTGCCAGCAGCTTAGAAGCGGGAGAATACAATGAGCAGTTCTTC	CASSLEAGEYNEQFF
13	-	-	TRBV6-1	TRBJ2-7	TGTGCCAGCAGGTGGGGAGTAGGCTACGAGCAGTACTTC	CASRWGVGYEQYF
14	-	-	TRBV5-6	TRBJ2-7	TGTGCCAGCAGCTCTGACATTTCCTCCTACGAGCAGTACTTC	CASSSDISSYEQYF
13	TRBD1	-	TRBV18	TRBJ1-1	TGTGCCAGCTCAGCCCAGGGGGGAGGTGAAGCTTTCTTT	CASSAQGGGEAFF
11	-	-	TRBV10-2	TRBJ2-7	TGCGCCAGCAGCCCAAAATACGAGCAGTACTTC	CASSPKYEQYF
14	-	-	TRBV28	TRBJ1-1	TGTGCCAGCAGTTCCCAGCGAGAGAACACTGAAGCTTTCTTT	CASSSQRENTEAFF
16	TRBD1	-	TRBV7-6	TRBJ2-1	TGTGCCAGCAGCTTATCCGGGACAGACTCCTACAATGAGCAGTTCTTC	CASSLSGTDSYNEQFF
12	-	-	TRBV19	TRBJ1-2	TGTGCCAGTAGTAGGGGGGACTATGGCTACACCTTC	CASSRGDYGYTF
14	-	-	TRBV7-2	TRBJ1-5	TGTGCCAGCAGCTTAGTGTTTGGAGATCAGCCCCAGCATTTT	CASSLVFGDQPQHF
15	TRBD1	-	TRBV7-9	TRBJ1-2	TGTGCCAGCAGCGACCCCAGGGGGAGCACCTATGGCTACACCTTC	CASSDPRGSTYGYTF
16	-	-	TRBV4-1	TRBJ2-2	TGCGCCAGCAGCCAAGTCCAGGGGCGGAACACCGGGGAGCTGTTTTTT	CASSQVQGRNTGELFF